A single sample is the source of the 30 T cell receptor beta chains below, sequenced in a study of T cells in pancreatic ductal adenocarcinoma. Selected pancreatic ductal adenocarcinoma patients had undergone surgery without neoadjuvant therapy. Repertoires were generated with immunoSEQ multiplex PCR, while TCRdb's copy carries only in-frame clones and drops some. The sample lists about 97,000 clones; roughly 96% were seen once. The specimen was PBMCs. The receptors here all came from a human donor with pancreatic ductal adenocarcinoma.

The J gene is TRBJ2-3, the V gene TRBV7-2; 12 bases agree with TRBD1. The trim removed 6 bases at V and 4 bases at J, leaving 2 bases unmatched. CDR3 length equals 14 residues. Germline V lookup: CDR1 SGHTA, CDR2 FQGNSA. The CDR3 sequence: CASRGTGGPDTQYF. The CDR3 region has the DNA TGTGCCAGCAGGGGGACAGGGGGCCCAGATACGCAGTATTTT.

This chain uses TRBV10-3 with TRBJ2-3, with 9 bases fitting TRBD2. There are 15 residues in the CDR3. The germline gives CDR1 ENHRY, CDR2 SYGVKD. J gave up 3 bases and V 10 bases, and 11 bases lay outside the gene matches. CDR3 in DNA: TGTGCCACGGGGCGCGCTAGCGGGATTACAGATACGCAGTATTTT. This gives the protein CATGRASGITDTQYF.

V gene TRBV6-6 combines with J gene TRBJ1-2, with D unclear. The CDR3 covers 12 residues. CDR1 and CDR2 from the germline V gene are MNHNY and SVGAGI (reference sequence). V was clipped by 0 bases and J by 7 bases, with 6 bases between them. CDR3 sequence reads: CASSYSTRGYTF. CDR3 sequence (DNA): TGTGCCAGCAGTTACTCCACTCGTGGCTACACCTTC.

This clone has a single count. The genes are TRBV19 and TRBJ2-5; D is ambiguous. Germline CDR1 reads LNHDA; CDR2 reads SQIVND (reference sequence). This CDR3 contains 15 residues. V lost 4 bases and J 1 base, leaving 13 bases between the germline ends. CDR3 bases: TGTGCCAGTAGTACGTCGACTTTTTCCCAAGAGACCCAGTACTTC. Its protein product is CASSTSTFSQETQYF.

J is TRBJ2-2 and V is TRBV2, with D possibly matching TRBD1 (6 bases). This CDR3 spans 15 amino acids. CDR1 and CDR2 from the germline V gene are SNHLY and FYNNEI. V shed 7 bases and J shed 0 bases, with 12 bases lying between them. The CDR3 is CASNTGTSNTGELFF. The CDR3, as DNA: TGTGCCAGCAATACCGGGACATCGAACACCGGGGAGCTGTTTTTT.

The V gene is TRBV27, the J gene TRBJ2-1; possible D gene TRBD2, 6 bases. V lost 7 bases, J lost 0 bases, and 16 bases lay in between. Germline V lookup: CDR1 MNHEY, CDR2 SMNVEV (reference sequence). The CDR3 consists of 16 residues. CDR3 region: CASTNIGRPSYNEQFF. The CDR3 nucleotides are TGTGCCAGCACCAACATCGGGAGACCCTCCTACAATGAGCAGTTCTTC.

J is TRBJ2-7 and V is TRBV9; TRBD1 aligns across 10 bases. CDR1 is SGDLS and CDR2 is YYNGEE in the germline V gene. The CDR3 covers 13 residues. Trimming cost V 5 bases and J 6 bases; bases outside gene matches: 5. CDR3 sequence (DNA): TGTGCCAGCAGTGAGGGACAGGGGCTCGAGCAGTACTTC. Encoded protein: CASSEGQGLEQYF.

The rearrangement uses TRBV30 and TRBJ2-1; unclear D gene. The germline V gene encodes CDR1 GTSNPN and CDR2 SVGIG (reference sequence). The germline V and J ends were trimmed by 4 bases and 0 bases, with 7 bases remaining between them. CDR3 size: 13 residues. The CDR3 loop is CAWKTYSYNEQFF. CDR3 DNA sequence: TGTGCCTGGAAGACTTACTCCTACAATGAGCAGTTCTTC.

The J gene is TRBJ1-1, the V gene TRBV28; no firm D call. Looked up from germline, CDR1 is MDHEN and CDR2 is SYDVKM. The CDR3 has 12 amino acids. V lost 2 bases and J lost 8, with 9 bases in between. The CDR3 bases are TGTGCCAGCAGTTTAGGAAGAGGGGAAGCTTTCTTT. Residues: CASSLGRGEAFF.

CDR3 sequence (DNA): TGTGCCAGCAGCCCCCGTGCGGGGGAGCGTGGCTACACCTTC. This sequence encodes CASSPRAGERGYTF. The rearrangement links TRBV7-7 to TRBJ1-2; tentatively, D is TRBD1 (5 bases). Between the trimmed V and J ends, which lost 5 bases and 7 bases, there was a span of 17 bases. The CDR3 sequence is 14 residues long. Germline CDR1 and CDR2: SSHAT and FNYEAQ (reference sequence).

The V gene is TRBV15, the J gene TRBJ2-1; 8 bases are a match to TRBD2. V was clipped by 3 bases and J by 4 bases; unmatched bases: 5. The germline gives CDR1 LNHNV, CDR2 YYDKDF (reference sequence). This CDR3 is built from 15 residues. CDR3 region: CATSSLAGPYNEQFF. The CDR3 region has the DNA TGTGCCACCAGCAGCCTAGCGGGTCCTTACAATGAGCAGTTCTTC.

The rearrangement uses TRBV15 and TRBJ2-2; D possibly corresponds to TRBD1 (5 bases). CDR3 length: 17 amino acids. The germline gives CDR1 LNHNV, CDR2 YYDKDF (reference sequence). Trimming cost V 0 bases and J 13 bases, with 24 bases left between them. The CDR3 is CATSRDQLLGIQGGLFF. As DNA, the CDR3 is TGTGCCACCAGCAGAGATCAACTTTTAGGGATCCAGGGTGGGCTGTTTTTT.

The J gene is TRBJ2-7, the V gene TRBV1; TRBD1, the table's D call, was not compared with the DNA. TRBV1 is an annotated pseudogene. The CDR3 spans 15 residues. CDR3 nucleotides: TGCACCAGCAGCCAAGAAAGAGAAGGGGGCTACGAGCAGTACTTC. Encoded protein: CTSSQEREGGYEQYF.

The rearrangement links TRBV10-3 to TRBJ2-5; D remains unclear. The CDR3 sequence is 12 residues long. The V and J ends lost 4 bases and 3 bases respectively, with 6 bases between them. The germline CDR1 and CDR2 sequences are ENHRY and SYGVKD. CDR3 sequence (DNA): TGTGCCATCAGTGCCCTAAAAGAGACCCAGTACTTC. Amino acid sequence: CAISALKETQYF.

This clone has only one observation. The chain joins TRBV6-5 to TRBJ2-7, with 13 bases aligning to TRBD2. The CDR3 length is 14 residues. Germline assignment: CDR1 MNHEY and CDR2 SVGAGI. With 6 bases clipped from V and 3 bases from J, the junction kept 2 bases outside the gene matches. DNA of the CDR3: TGTGCCAGCAGCCGACTAGCGGGAGGCTACGAGCAGTACTTC. This translates into CASSRLAGGYEQYF.

The V call is TRBV4-1, the J call TRBJ2-3; 14 bases match TRBD2. V trimming: 2 bases; J trimming: 4 bases; junction bases outside the gene matches: 5. The CDR3 loop spans 17 amino acids. Germline V gives CDR1 MGHRA, CDR2 YSYEKL. CDR3 residues: CASSQLGLAGVADTQYF. Here the CDR3 DNA reads TGCGCCAGCAGCCAACTGGGACTAGCGGGAGTAGCAGATACGCAGTATTTT.

The chain carries TRBV10-3 and TRBJ2-1; 8 positions agree with TRBD2. This CDR3 has 15 amino acids. Unmatched junction bases numbered 6, after V lost 7 bases and J lost 1 base. Germline values: CDR1 ENHRY, CDR2 SYGVKD. CDR3 sequence: CAINSGRDSYNEQFF. For the CDR3, the DNA is TGTGCCATCAATTCCGGGAGGGATTCCTACAATGAGCAGTTCTTC.

V and J are TRBV7-9 and TRBJ2-2; no definite D call. There are 13 residues in the CDR3. V was shortened by 3 bases and J by 4 bases, with 6 bases between the two germline ends. Germline assignment: CDR1 SEHNR and CDR2 FQNEAQ (reference sequence). The CDR3 coding sequence is TGTGCCAGCAGCTTGTTGAGCACCGGGGAGCTGTTTTTT. Translated: CASSLLSTGELFF. Supplemented by reference TRBV7-9 and TRBJ2-2, the full variable domain reads DTGVSQNPRHKITKRGQNVTFRCDPISEHNRLYWYRQTLGQGPEFLTYFQNEAQLEKSRLLSDRFSAERPKGSFSTLEIQRTEQGDSAMYLCASSLLSTGELFFGEGSRLTVL.

V and J are TRBV6-5 and TRBJ2-7; 7 bases are a match to TRBD2. J was trimmed by 7 bases and V by 0 bases; bases with no gene match: 12. Germline V lookup: CDR1 MNHEY, CDR2 SVGAGI. This CDR3 spans 16 amino acids. In nucleotides, the CDR3 is TGTGCCAGCAGTTACTCGGAATTTCCGGGGGAGGGGGAGCAGTACTTC. It specifies CASSYSEFPGEGEQYF.

V usage is TRBV7-9 and J usage is TRBJ2-2; 7 bases are shared with TRBD1. Germline values: CDR1 SEHNR, CDR2 FQNEAQ (reference sequence). Unmatched junction bases numbered 5, after V lost 10 bases and J lost 0 bases. The CDR3 consists of 14 residues. This CDR3 is CANQQGANTGELFF. The CDR3 nucleotides read TGTGCCAACCAGCAGGGGGCGAACACCGGGGAGCTGTTTTTT.

The V and J genes are TRBV2 and TRBJ1-5; a possible D gene is TRBD1 (5 bases). Germline values: CDR1 SNHLY, CDR2 FYNNEI. The CDR3 has 14 residues. V was trimmed by 7 bases and J by 9 bases, leaving 19 bases between them. The CDR3 loop reads CASTQSGVPTPQHF. CDR3 nucleotides: TGTGCCAGCACTCAGTCGGGGGTACCCACGCCCCAGCATTTT.

V gene TRBV18 combines with J gene TRBJ1-5; a possible D gene is TRBD1 (5 bases). The V and J ends lost 2 bases and 7 bases respectively, with 18 bases between them. Germline V gene data show CDR1 as KGHSH and CDR2 as LQKENI. The CDR3 runs 16 residues. CDR3 in DNA: TGTGCCAGCTCACCATTCGCAGGGAGGACGGCACAGCCCCAGCATTTT. Translated: CASSPFAGRTAQPQHF.

J is TRBJ1-5 and V is TRBV5-1; the D gene is possibly TRBD1 (6 bases). There are 15 residues in the CDR3. Germline CDR1 reads SGHRS; CDR2 reads YFSETQ. The V gene lost 2 bases and the J gene lost 0 bases, with 9 bases spanning the gap. The CDR3 coding sequence is TGCGCCAGCAGCTTAGGGGACATTAGCAATCAGCCCCAGCATTTT. Amino acid sequence: CASSLGDISNQPQHF.

The chain combines TRBV28 with TRBJ2-5; weak D call: TRBD2 (6 bases). CDR3 size: 15 residues. V was pared by 5 bases and J by 4 bases, with 17 bases between. The V gene's germline CDR1 is MDHEN and CDR2 SYDVKM. Here the CDR3 DNA reads TGTGCCAGCAGTACAGACTCCCCGCGGGGAGAGACCCAGTACTTC. Encoded protein: CASSTDSPRGETQYF.

V is TRBV5-1 and J is TRBJ1-5; 12 nucleotides agree with TRBD1. The germline gives CDR1 SGHRS, CDR2 YFSETQ. The CDR3 sequence is 14 residues long. Losses at the gene ends were 4 bases for V and 9 bases for J; bases not matched to a gene: 5. The CDR3 loop reads CASSPGTGGAPQHF. The CDR3, as DNA: TGCGCCAGCAGCCCGGGGACAGGGGGCGCGCCCCAGCATTTT.

The chain uses TRBV29-1 and TRBJ2-6; D is unresolved. Germline V gene sequence: CDR1 SQVTM, CDR2 ANQGSEA. This CDR3 contains 13 residues. The ends were cut back, 5 bases at V and 1 base at J, with 6 bases in the middle. Here the CDR3 reads CSVQESGANVLTF. CDR3 in DNA: TGCAGCGTTCAGGAATCTGGGGCCAACGTCCTGACTTTC. The full variable domain, in which reference TRBV29-1 and TRBJ2-6 provide the parts outside the CDR3, is SAVISQKPSRDICQRGTSLTIQCQVDSQVTMMFWYRQQPGQSLTLIATANQGSEATYESGFVIDKFPISRPNLTFSTLTVSNMSPEDSSIYLCSVQESGANVLTFGAGSRLTVL.

This rearrangement joins TRBV9 to TRBJ2-1; 9 bases line up with TRBD2. Germline lookup yields CDR1 SGDLS and CDR2 YYNGEE. The ends lost 3 bases at V and 6 bases at J; junction bases unmatched: 13. The CDR3 loop spans 17 amino acids. The CDR3 loop reads CASSATDSLAGINEQFF. CDR3 sequence (DNA): TGTGCCAGCAGCGCCACGGACTCGCTAGCGGGAATCAATGAGCAGTTCTTC.

This CDR3 is CASSRTRDRASYEQYF. The CDR3 region has the DNA TGTGCCAGCAGCCGAACCCGGGACAGGGCCTCCTACGAGCAGTACTTC. This sequence joins TRBV28 and TRBJ2-7, with 9 bases that match TRBD1. This CDR3 comprises 16 residues. In germline, CDR1 is MDHEN, CDR2 SYDVKM. The V gene end was trimmed by 6 bases and the J gene end by 0 bases; junction bases not matched to a gene: 9.

V usage is TRBV5-4 and J usage is TRBJ1-3; no reliable D call. The V gene's germline CDR1 is SGHNT and CDR2 YYREEE (reference sequence). Trimming left V 0 bases short and J 4 bases short, with 11 bases between. The CDR3 runs 15 residues. CDR3 bases: TGTGCCAGCAGCTTGGGATCCAGTTTGGGAAACACCATATATTTT. Translated, it gives CASSLGSSLGNTIYF.

The chain employs TRBV5-1 and TRBJ2-2, with D perhaps TRBD1 (6 bases). Deletions cut 0 bases from V and 4 bases from J, with 10 bases between. Germline V gene lookup returns CDR1 SGHRS and CDR2 YFSETQ. The CDR3 sequence is 15 residues long. CDR3 sequence: CASSLGQASTGELFF. In nucleotides, the CDR3 is TGCGCCAGCAGCTTGGGACAGGCTAGCACCGGGGAGCTGTTTTTT.